The 7 T cell receptor beta chains presented below share a single source sample, sequenced in a study of a mutant IDH1 vaccine in newly diagnosed glioma. The repertoire was sequenced with immunoSEQ multiplex PCR; TCRdb's copy has only in-frame clones and lacks some. Of 30,000 to 40,000 clones listed, about four fifths are singletons. Specified time point: week 5, during vaccination. A single vaccine dose contained 300 ug of mutant IDH1 20-mer peptide, and topical imiquimod was used with it. No antigens are known for them. Sequencing used PBMCs, obtained from a glioma patient whose treatment included an IDH1 peptide vaccine. The receptor set was obtained from a man aged 25-45 years with glioma.

V is TRBV5-4 and J is TRBJ1-2, with D perhaps matching TRBD1 (6 bases). From germline, CDR1 is SGHNT and CDR2 YYREEE (reference sequence). V was shortened by 4 bases and J by 0 bases, with 13 bases between the two germline ends. The CDR3 is made up of 15 amino acids. The CDR3 reads CASSAPRGSNYGYTF. The DNA for the CDR3 is TGTGCCAGCAGCGCACCCAGGGGTTCTAACTATGGCTACACCTTC.

CDR3 amino acids: CAISGTGSYEQYF. The DNA of the CDR3 is TGTGCCATCAGTGGGACAGGCTCCTACGAGCAGTACTTC. V and J are TRBV10-3 and TRBJ2-7; 7 bases line up with TRBD1. V was pared by 4 bases and J by 0 bases, with 0 bases of the junction left unmatched. Germline loops: CDR1 ENHRY, CDR2 SYGVKD. There are 13 residues in the CDR3.

J is TRBJ2-5 and V is TRBV9; 10 bases match TRBD2. Germline values: CDR1 SGDLS, CDR2 YYNGEE. The J segment lost 4 bases and the V segment lost 0 bases, leaving 6 bases of the junction unmatched. CDR3 length: 16 residues. The CDR3 coding sequence is TGTGCCAGCAGCGTAGATGCTAGCGGGAGTGGAGAGACCCAGTACTTC. Residues: CASSVDASGSGETQYF.

The rearrangement joins TRBV19 to TRBJ1-2; 8 nucleotides line up with TRBD1. Per germline, CDR1 LNHDA and CDR2 SQIVND (reference sequence). V was pared by 6 bases and J by 4 bases, with 7 bases of the junction left unmatched. The CDR3 loop spans 14 amino acids. CDR3 sequence: CASRTGQDLYGYTF. The CDR3 DNA is TGTGCCAGTAGAACGGGACAGGATCTCTATGGCTACACCTTC.

J is TRBJ1-1 and V is TRBV5-1, with D perhaps matching TRBD1 (5 bases). CDR1 is SGHRS and CDR2 is YFSETQ in the germline V gene. V was cut by 1 base and J by 4 bases, with 20 bases left in between. The length of the CDR3 is 17 residues. CDR3 amino acids: CASSLRFLGGVSTEAFF. The CDR3 DNA is TGCGCCAGCAGCTTGAGGTTCTTGGGAGGGGTTAGCACTGAAGCTTTCTTT.

This chain uses TRBV5-1 with TRBJ1-1; D is perhaps TRBD1 (5 bases). Trimming removed 4 bases at V and 0 bases at J, with 10 bases between. The germline V gene encodes CDR1 SGHRS and CDR2 YFSETQ. This CDR3 has 14 amino acids. This CDR3 reads CASSRRQLNTEAFF. The CDR3 DNA sequence: TGCGCCAGCAGCCGAAGACAGCTGAACACTGAAGCTTTCTTT.

The J gene is TRBJ2-2, the V gene TRBV5-6; TRBD2 matches at 8 bases. Germline V gene sequence: CDR1 SGHDT, CDR2 YYEEEE. The CDR3 is 17 amino acids. V shed 4 bases and J 6 bases; nucleotides not matched to a gene: 14. The CDR3 region has the DNA TGTGCCAGCAGCCAAGGGGTAGCGGGGAGGGCCGCCGGGGAGCTGTTTTTT. It codes for CASSQGVAGRAAGELFF.